The present entry profiles one T cell receptor (beta chain) with its context. This clonotype came up a few times. Its target antigen remains unknown. Base-call qualities are not available, and no considerably larger clone is one nucleotide away. The TCR beta CDR3 regions were amplified from RNA transcripts. The first round of RT-PCR for the TCR CDR3 was performed with the HTBI primer set and the Qiagen OneStep RT-PCR kit. The libraries were constructed in a second round of multiplex PCR and then size-selected and purified. Paired-end sequencing of the libraries was performed with 100 bp reads on an Illumina HiSeq2000. The authors processed their data as follows. SOAPnuke was used to process the raw data, throwing out any read that contained adapters or uncalled bases, had a mean Phred below 15, or lacked an exact constant-primer or identifier match. COPE v1.2.5 was used to merge high-quality paired reads, and clonotypes were defined as unique nucleotide sequences. MiTCR v1.1 was used to align clonotypes to the IMGT TRBV, TRBD and TRBJ reference segments. The analysis included only V-J combinations with a frequency above 0.0001, which together covered 99% to 99.2% of the repertoires. The TCS score was defined as the ratio of F50 (clonal expansion) to E x V (chaos), calculated using BLOSUM62-based TCRdist between CDR3 peptides within each V-J. Welch's t-statistics and random forest reduced around 520 V-J features to around 14, which were used in a naive Bayes classifier (R e1071). The public sequencing data were trimmed at Q25 with fastp and processed into clonotypes with MiXCR by TCRdb, which kept only in-frame beta chains. CDR3 protein sequences are deduplicated, and each keeps its most common genes and DNA. These V and J calls rely on TCRdb rather than the paper's analysis. This sample holds under 400,000 distinct CDR3 sequences; roughly 23% were observed only once. The ten largest clones take up 50% of the sample.

Stable Graves' hyperthyroidism was defined as no progression to ophthalmopathy during 18 months of follow-up. Hyperthyroidism patients were aged 18 to 65 years and newly diagnosed, with disease duration of less than 2 months. Patients with uncontrolled infections, other autoimmune diseases, pregnancy or lactation were excluded. Diagnoses relied on clinical symptoms, serum thyroxine and TRAb, thyroid ultrasound and orbital computed tomography. Ficoll-Paque density gradient centrifugation was used to isolate PBMCs from 8 to 10 ml of fresh peripheral blood. Trizol reagent was used to extract total RNA, and RNA quality was then checked on an Agilent 2100 Bioanalyzer. The cysteine opens and the phenylalanine closes a CDR3 of 14 amino acids. The kept DNA is CDR3 alone, 42 bases in frame from the first base. Based on the germline V gene, the CDR1 and CDR2 sequences are SQVTM and ANQGSEA. Trimming removed 2 bases from V and 5 bases from J; the gene matches leave 4 bases unexplained.

The record originates from a study of T cells in Graves' hyperthyroidism and ophthalmopathy (dated 2019 in TCRdb). Concerning the study at large: Peripheral blood samples were taken at the time of initial diagnosis, prior to any treatment. To identify TCR V-J signatures that set the groups apart, the researchers used a discovery cohort of about a hundred patients, made up of 40 to 45 with Graves' ophthalmopathy and some 55 with stable Graves' hyperthyroidism. The study also compared thyroid tissue and blood T-cell repertoires from roughly 6 Graves' hyperthyroidism patients. Following sampling, methimazole starting at 30 mg daily was given to hyperthyroidism patients, and high-dose intravenous methylprednisolone was given to ophthalmopathy patients. Prospective prediction of ophthalmopathy was tested in an independent validation cohort consisting of fewer than 20 hyperthyroidism patients and about 17 patients who later progressed to ophthalmopathy. The paper describes TCR Vbeta CDR3 sequencing of 120 to 150 peripheral blood samples, made up of some 42 ophthalmopathy patients, some 80 hyperthyroidism patients and 17 progressor patients. The roughly 100 discovery patients were divided at random into training and test sets in a 7:3 ratio.

Results and caveats for the whole study, not just this receptor: In validation, the model predicted progression to ophthalmopathy a median of around six months before onset, with roughly 70% sensitivity and just under 75% specificity. Most expanded thyroid clonotypes (frequency above 0.001) were also found in blood, which suggests that blood repertoires may mirror thyroid immune responses. A 13 V-J signature model separated ophthalmopathy from stable hyperthyroidism, with over 85% sensitivity and around 84% specificity in cross-validation and 80%/75% in testing. Sample size was not statistically predetermined, and investigators were not blinded to group allocation.

The sample consisted of blood. The sequence derives from a woman in her 50s with Graves' hyperthyroidism. The V and J segments used are TRBV29-1 and TRBJ2-3; the junction holds 10 bases that match TRBD1. The encoded CDR3 is CSVELGQGRDTQYF. The nucleotide sequence is TGCAGCGTTGAACTGGGACAGGGGAGAGATACGCAGTATTTT.